Sequencing of this T cell receptor beta chain was carried out in a study of T cell responses to AZD1222 COVID-19 vaccine. Across the whole study: Samples with a second dose at about 4 or about 12 weeks were pooled together.

Clones were sequenced by immunoSEQ multiplex PCR, and TCRdb holds only the in-frame ones, with some missing. This table has about 67,000 clones, around four fifths appearing once. As regards this clone: Antigen unknown.

Findings and limits, study-wide: At baseline, just a handful of AZD1222 recipients tested seropositive. In a largely white British group with more females than males, clonal diversity was possibly underestimated. Spike-specific TCRs gained breadth and depth after people received two AZD1222 doses.

The sequenced sample was peripheral blood, obtained on day 0 of AZD1222 vaccination. The receptor comes from an adult in good health.

This chain's CDR3 is CACHKMGAGANVLTF. The DNA of the CDR3 is TGTGCCTGCCACAAAATGGGTGCTGGGGCCAACGTCCTGACTTTC. The V call is TRBV30, the J call TRBJ2-6; D remains ambiguous. V lost 6 bases to trimming and J lost 2 bases, with 14 bases between them. Germline V gene data show CDR1 as GTSNPN and CDR2 as SVGIG (reference sequence). The CDR3 is 15 amino acids.